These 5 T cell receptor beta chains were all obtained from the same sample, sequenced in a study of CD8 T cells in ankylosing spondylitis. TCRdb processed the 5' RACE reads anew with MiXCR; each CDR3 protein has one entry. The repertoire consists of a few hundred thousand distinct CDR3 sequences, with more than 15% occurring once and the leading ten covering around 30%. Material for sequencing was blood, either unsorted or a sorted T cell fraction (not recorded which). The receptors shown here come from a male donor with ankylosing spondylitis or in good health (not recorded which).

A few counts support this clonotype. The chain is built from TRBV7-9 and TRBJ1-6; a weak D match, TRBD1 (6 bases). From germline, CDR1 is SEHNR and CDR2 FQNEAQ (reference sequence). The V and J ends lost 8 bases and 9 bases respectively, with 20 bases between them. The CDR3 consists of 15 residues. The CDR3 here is CASAGPPGGISPLHF. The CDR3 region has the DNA TGTGCCAGCGCAGGGCCGCCTGGGGGCATTTCACCCCTCCACTTT.

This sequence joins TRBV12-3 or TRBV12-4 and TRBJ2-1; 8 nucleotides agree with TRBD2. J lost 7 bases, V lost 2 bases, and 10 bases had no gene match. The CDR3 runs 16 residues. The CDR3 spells CASSLSSGSRWNEQFF. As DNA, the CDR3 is TGTGCCAGCAGTTTAAGCAGCGGGAGTAGGTGGAATGAGCAGTTCTTC.

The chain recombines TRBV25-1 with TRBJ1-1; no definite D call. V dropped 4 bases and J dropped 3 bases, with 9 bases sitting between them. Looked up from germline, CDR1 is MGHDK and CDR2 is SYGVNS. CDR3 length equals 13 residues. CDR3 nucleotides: TGTGCCAGCAGTGTACGCTCCGACACTGAAGCTTTCTTT. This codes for CASSVRSDTEAFF.

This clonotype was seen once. The CDR3 loop reads CASSLTGGVGEKLFF. In nucleotides, the CDR3 is TGTGCCAGCAGCTTGACAGGGGGCGTGGGTGAAAAACTGTTTTTT. The rearrangement joins TRBV7-9 to TRBJ1-4; TRBD1 aligns across 10 bases. The CDR3 is 15 amino acids. The V segment lost 3 bases and the J segment 7 bases; nucleotides outside the gene matches: 5. The V gene's germline CDR1 is SEHNR and CDR2 FQNEAQ (reference sequence). The full variable domain, in which reference TRBV7-9 and TRBJ1-4 provide the parts outside the CDR3, is DTGVSQNPRHKITKRGQNVTFRCDPISEHNRLYWYRQTLGQGPEFLTYFQNEAQLEKSRLLSDRFSAERPKGSFSTLEIQRTEQGDSAMYLCASSLTGGVGEKLFFGSGTQLSVL.

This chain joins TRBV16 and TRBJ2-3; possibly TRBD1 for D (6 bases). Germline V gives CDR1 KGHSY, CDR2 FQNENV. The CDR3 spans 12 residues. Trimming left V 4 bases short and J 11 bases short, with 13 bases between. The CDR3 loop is CASSPSGHLQYF. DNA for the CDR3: TGTGCCAGCAGCCCCTCGGGACACTTGCAGTATTTT.